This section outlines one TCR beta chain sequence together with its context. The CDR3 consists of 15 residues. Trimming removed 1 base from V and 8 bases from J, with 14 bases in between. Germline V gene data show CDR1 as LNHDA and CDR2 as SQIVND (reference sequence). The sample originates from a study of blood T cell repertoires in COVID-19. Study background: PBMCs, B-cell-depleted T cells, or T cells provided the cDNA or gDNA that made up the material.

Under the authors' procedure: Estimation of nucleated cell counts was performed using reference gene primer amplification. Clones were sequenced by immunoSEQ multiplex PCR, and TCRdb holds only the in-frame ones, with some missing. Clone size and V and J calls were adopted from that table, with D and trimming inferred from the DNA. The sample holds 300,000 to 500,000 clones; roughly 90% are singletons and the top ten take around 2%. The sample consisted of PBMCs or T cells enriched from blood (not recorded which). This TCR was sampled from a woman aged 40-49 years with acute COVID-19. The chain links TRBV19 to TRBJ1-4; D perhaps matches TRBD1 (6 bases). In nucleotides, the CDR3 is TGTGCCAGTAGTATAGTTGGGGGGGCGGAAGAAAAACTGTTTTTT. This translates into CASSIVGGAEEKLFF.